Below are 6 T cell receptor beta chains sequenced from a single sample in a study of tumor-infiltrating lymphocytes in primary liver carcinoma. The investigators made TCR beta cDNA from around 530 ng total RNA, using a constant-region primer. Libraries for TCR beta were built through three nested multiplex PCR rounds, which together made up a slightly modified ARM-PCR procedure. Investigators reported that the first two PCR rounds, at 10 cycles each, used TRBV1-TRBV30 forward primers with a C-beta reverse primer. TCRdb re-analysed the multiplex PCR reads in MiXCR, keeping a single row per CDR3 protein. The sample consists of more than 95,000 distinct CDR3 sequences, 64% of them appearing once. Bulk tissue was left unsorted, and RNA and DNA were co-extracted from 20-30 mg of it. The sequenced sample was liver tumor tissue from sampling region 3. Subset here: tumor region T3, left-lateral pole. The receptors originated from a woman aged 55 to 70 with primary liver carcinoma and hepatitis B virus infection.

About this clonotype itself: A read error may be the cause here, since a much bigger clone is one base away. V and J are TRBV12-3 or TRBV12-4 and TRBJ1-2; possible D gene TRBD1, 5 bases. The CDR3 contains 15 residues. V shed 5 bases and J shed 8 bases, with 21 bases lying between them. For the CDR3, the DNA is TGTGCCAGCAGTCCCGTGAGCGCCGGCCACAGGGGCTACACCTTC. Its translation is CASSPVSAGHRGYTF.

Points on this clonotype: Sequence at one end of the junction differs from germline and may be a read error. V is TRBV11-2 and J is TRBJ2-5; D could derive from TRBD1 or TRBD2 (7 bases each). The V gene's germline CDR1 is SGHAT and CDR2 FQNNGV. The CDR3 has 14 amino acids. Here the CDR3 reads CASSLAGGGETQYF. The CDR3, as DNA: TGTGCCAGCAGTTTAGCAGGGGGGGGAGAGACCCAGTACTTC.

The rearrangement uses TRBV29-1 and TRBJ2-2, with 7 bases matching TRBD2. The V gene end was trimmed by 3 bases and the J gene end by 5 bases; junction bases not matched to a gene: 6. CDR1 SQVTM and CDR2 ANQGSEA come from the germline V gene. The CDR3 length is 14 residues. DNA of the CDR3: TGCAGCGTTGATGTGACTAGCAGGACCGGGGAGCTGTTTTTT. Translating gives CSVDVTSRTGELFF.

In regard to this clonotype: One end of the junction varies from germline; a read error may be responsible. This chain connects TRBV29-1 to TRBJ1-1; TRBD1 is a possible D gene (5 bases). Germline CDR1 and CDR2: SQVTM and ANQGSEA. This CDR3 is built from 15 residues. The CDR3 DNA sequence: TGCAGCTCCTATTACTCCGGGACGATGAACACTGAAGTTTTCTTC. It specifies CSSYYSGTMNTEVFF. The full variable domain, its missing parts supplied by reference TRBV29-1 and TRBJ1-1, is SAVISQKPSRDICQRGTSLTIQCQVDSQVTMMFWYRQQPGQSLTLIATANQGSEATYESGFVIDKFPISRPNLTFSTLTVSNMSPEDSSIYLCSSYYSGTMNTEVFFGQGTRLTVV.

In regard to this clonotype: A junction boundary mismatches the germline segment, possibly from a read error. The chain uses TRBV11-3 and TRBJ2-1; D could derive from TRBD1 or TRBD2 (5 bases each). The CDR3 length is 15 residues. Germline V gives CDR1 SGHNT, CDR2 YENEEA. CDR3 loop: CGSSLTAAARGGQFF. CDR3 bases: TGTGGCAGCAGCTTGACAGCGGCTGCCCGGGGTGGGCAGTTCTTC.

Of note for this clonotype: An end of the junction differs from the germline gene, which may be a read error. The CDR3 coding sequence is TGTACCAGCAGCCTGGGACGGCGCTCTGGGGCCAACGTCCTGACTTTC. Its protein product is CTSSLGRRSGANVLTF. This rearrangement joins TRBV12-3 or TRBV12-4 to TRBJ2-6; tentatively, D is TRBD1 or TRBD2 (5 bases each). The CDR3 is 16 residues long.